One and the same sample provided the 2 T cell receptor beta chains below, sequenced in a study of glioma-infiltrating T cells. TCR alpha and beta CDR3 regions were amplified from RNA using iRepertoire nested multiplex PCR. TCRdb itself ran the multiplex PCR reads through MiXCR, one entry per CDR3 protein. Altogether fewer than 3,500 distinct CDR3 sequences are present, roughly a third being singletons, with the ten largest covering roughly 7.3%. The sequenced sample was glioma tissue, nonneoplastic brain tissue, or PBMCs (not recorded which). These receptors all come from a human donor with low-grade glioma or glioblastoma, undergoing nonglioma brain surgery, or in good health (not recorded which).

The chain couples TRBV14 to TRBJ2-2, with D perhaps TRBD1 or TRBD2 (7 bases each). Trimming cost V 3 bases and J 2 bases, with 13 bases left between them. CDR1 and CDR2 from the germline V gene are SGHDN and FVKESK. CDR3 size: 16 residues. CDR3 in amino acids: CASSQGGDRNTGELFF. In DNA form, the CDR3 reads TGTGCCAGCAGCCAGGGGGGGGACAGAAACACCGGGGAGCTGTTTTTT.

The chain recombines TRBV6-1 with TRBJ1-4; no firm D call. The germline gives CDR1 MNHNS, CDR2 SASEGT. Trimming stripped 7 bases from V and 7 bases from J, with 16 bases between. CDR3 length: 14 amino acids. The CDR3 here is CASTPRGPPEKLFF. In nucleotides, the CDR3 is TGTGCCAGCACCCCGCGGGGTCCTCCTGAAAAACTGTTTTTT.